The rows below give T cell receptor beta chains drawn from one sample of a study of blood T cell repertoires in COVID-19. Method: immunoSEQ multiplex PCR; TCRdb's copy keeps in-frame clones and lacks some. Here the sample spans a few hundred thousand clones, 88% being singletons. The sample comprised peripheral blood. The receptors shown here come from a woman under 40 with COVID-19, enrolled during active disease. Each CDR3 is given with its conserved first and last residue. Each record gives: V gene, clone size, D gene, J gene, CDR3 protein, CDR3 DNA. The D gene is left open where the match is weak. A row's size may be missing; if present it is once, few, many or a size class.

TRBV19	-	-	TRBJ1-2	CASSMFSGSTDGYTF	TGTGCCAGTAGTATGTTTTCCGGGTCTACGGATGGCTACACCTTC
TRBV28	few	-	TRBJ1-1	CASSPPVGPYTEAFF	TGTGCCAGCAGTCCCCCCGTGGGCCCTTACACTGAAGCTTTCTTT
TRBV4-1	-	-	TRBJ2-3	CASSQGSLAHAPTDTQYF	TGCGCCAGCAGCCAGGGGTCACTAGCACATGCCCCCACAGATACGCAGTATTTT
TRBV30	-	-	TRBJ2-7	CAWSPTYGEQYF	TGTGCCTGGAGTCCGACATATGGCGAGCAGTACTTC
TRBV5-1	-	TRBD1	TRBJ2-7	CASRGGTGDNEQYF	TGCGCCAGCAGGGGTGGGACAGGGGACAACGAGCAGTACTTC
TRBV10-1	-	-	TRBJ1-6	CASRPGGNSPLHF	TGCGCCAGCAGGCCCGGGGGGAATTCACCCCTCCACTTT
TRBV11-3	-	-	TRBJ2-1	CASSPNSAGDWPYNEQFF	TGTGCCAGCAGCCCCAACTCGGCCGGGGACTGGCCCTACAATGAGCAGTTCTTC
TRBV7-2	-	-	TRBJ2-5	CASSLYSTETQYF	TGTGCCAGCAGCTTATATAGCACGGAGACCCAGTACTTC
TRBV3-1/TRBV3-2	-	TRBD2	TRBJ2-1	CASSLVGTSGANEQFF	TGTGCCAGCAGCCTCGTGGGGACTAGCGGGGCCAATGAGCAGTTCTTC
TRBV7-8	-	-	TRBJ1-2	CASTRRGGETPDYGYTF	TGTGCCAGCACCCGACGGGGGGGCGAGACCCCAGACTATGGCTACACCTTC
TRBV4-1	once	TRBD2	TRBJ2-5	CASSQVGLAGVETQYF	TGCGCCAGCAGCCAAGTTGGACTAGCGGGGGTTGAGACCCAGTACTTC
TRBV3-1/TRBV3-2	-	-	TRBJ1-1	CASSQVQAAEAFF	TGTGCCAGCAGCCAGGTACAGGCAGCTGAAGCTTTCTTT
TRBV7-9	-	-	TRBJ1-1	CASSPPGDTEAFF	TGTGCCAGCAGCCCCCCCGGGGACACTGAAGCTTTCTTT
TRBV2	few	TRBD1	TRBJ2-3	CASSEQGARITDTQYF	TGTGCCAGCAGTGAACAGGGGGCTCGTATAACAGATACGCAGTATTTT
TRBV11-1	-	TRBD1	TRBJ1-2	CASSRDRGSDGYTF	TGTGCCAGCAGCAGGGACAGGGGGTCTGATGGCTACACCTTC
TRBV14	-	-	TRBJ1-2	CASSQYTGNYGYTF	TGTGCCAGCAGCCAATATACAGGGAACTATGGCTACACCTTC
TRBV7-2	-	-	TRBJ1-2	CASSSPNEIYGYTF	TGTGCCAGCAGCTCCCCTAACGAAATCTATGGCTACACCTTC
TRBV10-3	-	TRBD1	TRBJ1-5	CAISAAAGTGEQPQHF	TGTGCCATCAGTGCAGCCGCCGGGACAGGGGAGCAGCCCCAGCATTTT
TRBV4-2	-	TRBD2	TRBJ2-3	CASSLHRLAGGPVTDTQYF	TGTGCCAGCAGCCTCCATCGGCTAGCGGGGGGGCCGGTCACAGATACGCAGTATTTT
TRBV6-5	-	-	TRBJ1-1	CASSYSYQGSTEAFF	TGTGCCAGCAGTTACTCATACCAGGGGAGCACTGAAGCTTTCTTT
TRBV6-2/TRBV6-3	-	-	TRBJ1-1	CASSRYGDTEAFF	TGTGCCAGCAGTCGCTACGGGGACACTGAAGCTTTCTTT
TRBV5-4	-	TRBD2	TRBJ2-3	CASSLERGGLDTQYF	TGTGCCAGCAGCTTGGAGCGGGGGGGCCTCGATACGCAGTATTTT
TRBV3-1/TRBV3-2	-	-	TRBJ1-6	CASSHTGHNNSPLHF	TGTGCCAGCAGCCACACCGGACACAATAATTCACCCCTCCACTTT
TRBV2	-	TRBD1	TRBJ1-4	CASNGDSEKLFF	TGTGCCAGCAACGGGGACAGTGAAAAACTGTTTTTT
TRBV28	-	-	TRBJ1-3	CASSPRGGRNTIYF	TGTGCCAGCAGCCCCCGAGGTGGTCGAAACACCATATATTTT
TRBV19	-	TRBD1	TRBJ1-1	CASSGQGYTEAFF	TGTGCCAGCTCGGGACAGGGATACACTGAAGCTTTCTTT
TRBV7-8	-	-	TRBJ1-2	CASSQMVSGDDGYTF	TGTGCCAGCAGCCAAATGGTTTCAGGGGACGATGGCTACACCTTC
TRBV6-2/TRBV6-3	-	-	TRBJ2-2	CASSPFRGDGELFF	TGTGCCAGCAGTCCCTTTCGCGGGGATGGGGAGCTGTTTTTT
TRBV27	-	TRBD2	TRBJ2-3	CASSLIAGSTDTQYF	TGTGCCAGCAGTTTAATAGCGGGGTCCACAGATACGCAGTATTTT
TRBV9	-	-	TRBJ2-7	CASSVAAGASYEQYF	TGTGCCAGCAGCGTAGCGGCGGGGGCCTCCTACGAGCAGTACTTC
TRBV13	once	TRBD2	TRBJ2-5	CASSRLAGGRGQYF	TGTGCCAGCAGCCGACTAGCGGGGGGGCGTGGCCAGTACTTC
TRBV6-1	-	-	TRBJ1-1	CASGAGLAFF	TGTGCCAGCGGTGCAGGGTTGGCTTTCTTT
TRBV5-1	-	-	TRBJ1-1	CASSLDGGPFANTEAFF	TGCGCCAGCAGCTTGGACGGGGGGCCCTTTGCGAACACTGAAGCTTTCTTT
TRBV11-3	-	-	TRBJ1-3	CASSFIRQTGNTIYF	TGTGCCAGCAGCTTTATTAGACAAACTGGAAACACCATATATTTT
TRBV5-4	-	TRBD2	TRBJ2-7	CASSPGTSAYEQYF	TGTGCCAGCAGCCCCGGGACTAGCGCCTACGAGCAGTACTTC
TRBV6-2/TRBV6-3	-	-	TRBJ2-3	CASSGGGDGKDTQYF	TGTGCCAGCAGTGGAGGGGGGGACGGTAAAGATACGCAGTATTTT
TRBV21-1	-	-	TRBJ2-1	CASSTVRTRNEQFF	TGTGCCAGCAGCACTGTCCGGACACGGAATGAGCAGTTCTTC
TRBV11-2	-	-	TRBJ1-2	CASSSRGPNYGYTF	TGTGCCAGCAGCTCCAGGGGCCCTAACTATGGCTACACCTTC
TRBV6-5	once	-	TRBJ1-1	CASTLHRGKTEAFF	TGTGCCAGCACCCTGCATAGGGGGAAGACTGAAGCTTTCTTT
TRBV2	-	-	TRBJ1-1	CASSVGSLNTEAFF	TGTGCCAGCAGTGTCGGGAGCTTGAACACTGAAGCTTTCTTT
TRBV5-4	-	-	TRBJ2-5	CASSPWTAGQETQYF	TGTGCCAGCAGCCCTTGGACAGCAGGGCAAGAGACCCAGTACTTC
TRBV28	-	-	TRBJ1-5	CASEVPGSNQPQHF	TGTGCCAGCGAGGTGCCGGGGAGCAATCAGCCCCAGCATTTT
TRBV30	-	TRBD1	TRBJ1-6	CAWSVWDSSYNSPLHF	TGTGCCTGGAGTGTGTGGGACAGCTCCTATAATTCACCCCTCCACTTT
TRBV10-2	-	-	TRBJ2-3	CASSEAGARWDF	TGCGCCAGCAGTGAGGCTGGGGCCCGCTGGGATTTT
TRBV6-2/TRBV6-3	-	-	TRBJ1-1	CASSLGLTLKAFF	TGTGCCAGCAGTTTGGGCCTGACCCTTAAAGCTTTCTTT